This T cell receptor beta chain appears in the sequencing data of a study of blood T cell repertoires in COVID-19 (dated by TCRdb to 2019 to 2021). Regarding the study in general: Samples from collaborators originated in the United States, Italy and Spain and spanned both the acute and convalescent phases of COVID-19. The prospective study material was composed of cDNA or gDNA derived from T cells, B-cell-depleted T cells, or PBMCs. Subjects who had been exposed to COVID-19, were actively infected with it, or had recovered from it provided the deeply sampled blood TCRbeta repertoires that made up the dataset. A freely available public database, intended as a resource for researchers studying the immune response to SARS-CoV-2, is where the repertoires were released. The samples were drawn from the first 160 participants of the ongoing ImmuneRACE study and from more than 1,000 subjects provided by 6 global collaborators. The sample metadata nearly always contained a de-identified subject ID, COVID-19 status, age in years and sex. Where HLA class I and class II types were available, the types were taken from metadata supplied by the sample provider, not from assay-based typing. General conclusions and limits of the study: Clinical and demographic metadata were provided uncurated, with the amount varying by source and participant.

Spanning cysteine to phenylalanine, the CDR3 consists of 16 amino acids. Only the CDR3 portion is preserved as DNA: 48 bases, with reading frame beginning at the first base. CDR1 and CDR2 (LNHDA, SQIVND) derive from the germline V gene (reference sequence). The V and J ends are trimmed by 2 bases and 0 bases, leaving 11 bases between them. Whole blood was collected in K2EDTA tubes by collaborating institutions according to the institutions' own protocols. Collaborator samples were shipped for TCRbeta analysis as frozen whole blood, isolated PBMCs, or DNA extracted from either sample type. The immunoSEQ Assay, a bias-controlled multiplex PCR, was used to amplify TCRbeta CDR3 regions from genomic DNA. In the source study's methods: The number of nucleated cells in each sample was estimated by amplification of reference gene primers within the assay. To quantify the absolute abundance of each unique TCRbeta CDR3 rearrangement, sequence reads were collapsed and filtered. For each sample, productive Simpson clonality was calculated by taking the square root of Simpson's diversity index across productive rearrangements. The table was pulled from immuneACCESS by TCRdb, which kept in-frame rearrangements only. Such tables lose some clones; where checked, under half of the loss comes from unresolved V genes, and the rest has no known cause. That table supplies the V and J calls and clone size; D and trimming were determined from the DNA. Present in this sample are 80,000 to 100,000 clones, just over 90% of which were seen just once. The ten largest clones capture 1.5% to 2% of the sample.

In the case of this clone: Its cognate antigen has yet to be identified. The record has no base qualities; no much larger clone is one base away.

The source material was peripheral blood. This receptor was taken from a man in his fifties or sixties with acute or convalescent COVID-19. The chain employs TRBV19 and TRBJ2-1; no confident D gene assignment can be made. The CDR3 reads CASSIIAASSYNEQFF. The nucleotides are TGTGCCAGTAGTATAATCGCCGCTAGCTCCTACAATGAGCAGTTCTTC.